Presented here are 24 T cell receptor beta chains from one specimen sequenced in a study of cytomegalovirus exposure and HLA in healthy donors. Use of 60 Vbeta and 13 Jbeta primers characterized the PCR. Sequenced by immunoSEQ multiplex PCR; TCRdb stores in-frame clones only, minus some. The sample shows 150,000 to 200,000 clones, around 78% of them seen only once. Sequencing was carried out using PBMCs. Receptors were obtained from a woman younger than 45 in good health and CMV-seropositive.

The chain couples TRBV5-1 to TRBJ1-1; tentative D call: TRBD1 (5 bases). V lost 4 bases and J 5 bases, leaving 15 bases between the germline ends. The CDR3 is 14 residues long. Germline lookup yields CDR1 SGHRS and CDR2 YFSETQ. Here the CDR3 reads CASSGSGGVTEAFF. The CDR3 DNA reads TGCGCCAGCAGCGGATCTGGGGGGGTTACTGAAGCTTTCTTT.

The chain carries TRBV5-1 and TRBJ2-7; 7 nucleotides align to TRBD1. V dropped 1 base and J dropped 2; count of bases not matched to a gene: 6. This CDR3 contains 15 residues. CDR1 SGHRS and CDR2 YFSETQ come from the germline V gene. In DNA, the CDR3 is TGCGCCAGCAGCTTGACGGGGACAGCCACCTACGAGCAGTACTTC. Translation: CASSLTGTATYEQYF.

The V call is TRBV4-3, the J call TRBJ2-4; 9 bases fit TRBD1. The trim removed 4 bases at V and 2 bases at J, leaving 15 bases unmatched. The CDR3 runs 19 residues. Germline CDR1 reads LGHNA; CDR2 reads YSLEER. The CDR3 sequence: CASSRVATGQGKSKNIQYF. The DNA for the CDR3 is TGCGCCAGCAGCCGAGTTGCTACGGGACAGGGAAAGTCCAAAAACATTCAGTACTTC.

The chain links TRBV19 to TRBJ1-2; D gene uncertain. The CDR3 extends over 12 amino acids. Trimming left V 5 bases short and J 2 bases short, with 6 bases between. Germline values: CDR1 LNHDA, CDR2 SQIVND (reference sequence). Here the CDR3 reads CASSHGNYGYTF. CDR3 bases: TGTGCCAGTAGTCACGGGAACTATGGCTACACCTTC.

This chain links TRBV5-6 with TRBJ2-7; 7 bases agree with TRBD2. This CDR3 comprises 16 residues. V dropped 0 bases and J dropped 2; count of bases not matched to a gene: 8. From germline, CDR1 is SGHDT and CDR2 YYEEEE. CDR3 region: CASSLGFRAGPYEQYF. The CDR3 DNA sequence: TGTGCCAGCAGCTTGGGCTTTCGAGCGGGGCCCTACGAGCAGTACTTC.

CDR3 nucleotides: TGTGCCAGCACCACCGTCGGCGGGGGGGAATACAATGAGCAGTTCTTC. Translated, it gives CASTTVGGGEYNEQFF. V is TRBV13 and J is TRBJ2-1; 9 nucleotides line up with TRBD2. V was clipped by 7 bases and J by 4 bases; unmatched bases: 11. CDR1 is PRHDT, CDR2 FYEKMQ, per germline (reference sequence). The CDR3 consists of 16 residues.

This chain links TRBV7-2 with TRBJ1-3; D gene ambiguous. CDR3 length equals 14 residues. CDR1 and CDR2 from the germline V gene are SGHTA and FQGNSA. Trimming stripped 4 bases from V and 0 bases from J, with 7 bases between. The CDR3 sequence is CASSSSSSGNTIYF. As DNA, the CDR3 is TGTGCCAGCAGCTCGTCCAGCTCTGGAAACACCATATATTTT.

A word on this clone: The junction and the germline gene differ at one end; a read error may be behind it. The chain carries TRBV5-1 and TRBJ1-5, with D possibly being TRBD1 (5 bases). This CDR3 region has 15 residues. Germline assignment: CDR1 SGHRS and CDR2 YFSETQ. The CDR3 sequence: CASSLAEGQDQPQHF. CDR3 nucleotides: TGTGCCAGCAGCTTGGCGGAGGGGCAGGATCAGCCCCAGCATTTT. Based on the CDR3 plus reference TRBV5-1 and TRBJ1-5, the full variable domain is KAGVTQTPRYLIKTRGQQVTLSCSPISGHRSVSWYQQTPGQGLQFLFEYFSETQRNKGNFPGRFSGRQFSNSRSEMNVSTLELGDSALYLCASSLAEGQDQPQHFGDGTRLSIL.

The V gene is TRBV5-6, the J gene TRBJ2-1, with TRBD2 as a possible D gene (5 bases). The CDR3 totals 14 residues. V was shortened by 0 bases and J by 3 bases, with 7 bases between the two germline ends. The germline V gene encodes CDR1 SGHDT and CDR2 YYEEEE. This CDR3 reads CASSLAGDYNEQFF. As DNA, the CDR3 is TGTGCCAGCAGCTTGGCCGGGGACTACAATGAGCAGTTCTTC.

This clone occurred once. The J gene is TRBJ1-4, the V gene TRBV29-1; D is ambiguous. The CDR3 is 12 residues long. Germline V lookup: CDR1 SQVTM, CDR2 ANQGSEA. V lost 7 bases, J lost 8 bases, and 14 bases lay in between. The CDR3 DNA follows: TGCAGCGATGTGCGGGGTGGGGAAAAACTGTTTTTT. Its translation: CSDVRGGEKLFF.

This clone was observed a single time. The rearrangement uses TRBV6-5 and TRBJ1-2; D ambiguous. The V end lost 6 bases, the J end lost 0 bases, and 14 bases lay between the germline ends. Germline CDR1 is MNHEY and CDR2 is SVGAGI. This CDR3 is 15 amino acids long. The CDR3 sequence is CASSPLLAANYGYTF. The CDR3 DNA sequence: TGTGCCAGCAGCCCCTTGTTGGCGGCTAACTATGGCTACACCTTC.

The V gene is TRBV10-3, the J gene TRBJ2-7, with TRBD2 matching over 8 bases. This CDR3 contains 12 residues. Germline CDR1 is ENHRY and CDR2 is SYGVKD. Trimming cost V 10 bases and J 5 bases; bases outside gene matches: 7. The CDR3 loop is CATREGGHEQYF. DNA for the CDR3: TGTGCCACCCGGGAGGGGGGCCACGAGCAGTACTTC.

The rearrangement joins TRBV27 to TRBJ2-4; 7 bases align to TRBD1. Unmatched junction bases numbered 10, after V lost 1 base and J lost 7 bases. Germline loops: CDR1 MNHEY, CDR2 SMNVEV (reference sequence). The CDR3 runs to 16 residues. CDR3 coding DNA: TGTGCCAGCAGTTTATGGACAGGCCAGGAAGGGAACATTCAGTACTTC. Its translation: CASSLWTGQEGNIQYF.

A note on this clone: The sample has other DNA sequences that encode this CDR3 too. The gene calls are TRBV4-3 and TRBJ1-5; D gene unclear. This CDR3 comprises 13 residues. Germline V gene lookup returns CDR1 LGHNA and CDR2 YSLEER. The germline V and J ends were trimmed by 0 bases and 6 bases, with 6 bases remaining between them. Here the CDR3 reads CASSQDISQPQHF. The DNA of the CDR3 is TGCGCCAGCAGCCAAGATATCAGTCAGCCCCAGCATTTT.

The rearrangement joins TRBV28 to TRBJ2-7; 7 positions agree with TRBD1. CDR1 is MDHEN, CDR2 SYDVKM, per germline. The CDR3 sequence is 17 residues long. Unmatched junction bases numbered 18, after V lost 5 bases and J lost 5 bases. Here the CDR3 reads CASSLIDRQGVRNEQYF. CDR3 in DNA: TGTGCCAGCAGTCTCATTGATAGGCAGGGGGTCCGGAACGAGCAGTACTTC.

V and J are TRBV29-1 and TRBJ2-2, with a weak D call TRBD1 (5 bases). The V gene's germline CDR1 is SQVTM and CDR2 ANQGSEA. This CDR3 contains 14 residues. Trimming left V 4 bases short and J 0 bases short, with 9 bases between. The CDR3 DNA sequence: TGCAGCGTTGGTGGACAACCGAACACCGGGGAGCTGTTTTTT. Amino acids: CSVGGQPNTGELFF.

DNA for the CDR3: TGTGCCTGGAGTGTGGGACAGGAGGGAAACACCATATATTTT. Translated: CAWSVGQEGNTIYF. This chain links TRBV30 with TRBJ1-3; TRBD1 agrees at 8 bases. V was pared by 0 bases and J by 4 bases, with 2 bases of the junction left unmatched. The CDR3 contains 14 residues. The V gene's germline CDR1 is GTSNPN and CDR2 SVGIG (reference sequence).

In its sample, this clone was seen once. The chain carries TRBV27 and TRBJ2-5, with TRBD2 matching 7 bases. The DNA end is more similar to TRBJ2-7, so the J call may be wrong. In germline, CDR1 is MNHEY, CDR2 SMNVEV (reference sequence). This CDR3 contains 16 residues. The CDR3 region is CASSLGRGRGVYEQYF. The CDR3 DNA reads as TGTGCCAGCAGTTTAGGTCGGGGCCGGGGGGTCTACGAGCAGTACTTC.

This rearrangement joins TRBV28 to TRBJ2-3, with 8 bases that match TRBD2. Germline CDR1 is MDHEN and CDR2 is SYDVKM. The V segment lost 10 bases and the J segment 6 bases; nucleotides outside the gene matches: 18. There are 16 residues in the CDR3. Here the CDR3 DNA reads TGTGCCATAGGGCCCCAAATCGGGGGGGTTGGTGATACGCAGTATTTT. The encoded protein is CAIGPQIGGVGDTQYF.

This CDR3 reads CASSLLREKLFF. In nucleotides, the CDR3 is TGTGCCAGCAGCCTCCTCCGTGAAAAACTGTTTTTT. This chain links TRBV11-2 with TRBJ1-4, with D unresolved. The CDR3 contains 12 residues. V gave up 5 bases and J gave up 7 bases, with 8 bases separating them. Germline CDR1 SGHAT, CDR2 FQNNGV.

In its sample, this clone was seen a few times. CDR3 region: CASSSQGAQVTQYF. Here the CDR3 DNA reads TGTGCCAGCAGCTCACAGGGGGCGCAGGTGACCCAGTACTTC. J is TRBJ2-5 and V is TRBV5-8, with 9 bases identical to TRBD1. The germline CDR1 and CDR2 sequences are SGHTS and YDEGEE. Trimming cost V 3 bases and J 7 bases; bases outside gene matches: 7. This CDR3 comprises 14 residues.

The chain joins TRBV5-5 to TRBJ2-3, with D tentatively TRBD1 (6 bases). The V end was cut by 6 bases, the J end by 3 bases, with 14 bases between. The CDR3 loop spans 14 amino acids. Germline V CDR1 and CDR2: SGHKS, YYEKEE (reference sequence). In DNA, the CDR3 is TGTGCCAGCACCGCCGGGACACCTACAGATACGCAGTATTTT. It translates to CASTAGTPTDTQYF.

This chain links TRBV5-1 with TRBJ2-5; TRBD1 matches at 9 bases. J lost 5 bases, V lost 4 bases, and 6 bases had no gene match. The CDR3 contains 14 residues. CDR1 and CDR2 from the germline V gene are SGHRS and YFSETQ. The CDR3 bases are TGCGCCAGCAGCGCGGACAGGGGCACGGAGACCCAGTACTTC. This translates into CASSADRGTETQYF.

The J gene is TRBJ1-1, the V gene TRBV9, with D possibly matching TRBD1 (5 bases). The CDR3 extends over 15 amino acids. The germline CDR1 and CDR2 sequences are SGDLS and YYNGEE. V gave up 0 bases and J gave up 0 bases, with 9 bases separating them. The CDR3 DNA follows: TGTGCCAGCAGCGTAGTACCGGGGGTGAACACTGAAGCTTTCTTT. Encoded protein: CASSVVPGVNTEAFF.